Shown below are 8 T cell receptor beta chains from a single sample sequenced in a study of blood T cell repertoires in COVID-19. Sequencing used immunoSEQ multiplex PCR; TCRdb keeps in-frame clones, though not all of them. Of about 64,000 clones listed, roughly 85% are singletons. Source material: peripheral blood. The receptors come from a woman aged 55-75 years with COVID-19, enrolled during active disease.

The rearrangement uses TRBV15 and TRBJ2-5; perhaps TRBD1 as D (5 bases). V lost 8 bases and J 5 bases, leaving 21 bases between the germline ends. Germline CDR1 reads LNHNV; CDR2 reads YYDKDF (reference sequence). There are 15 residues in the CDR3. As DNA, the CDR3 is TGTGCCACCTCTAACCAGGGCATTGAATGGGAGACCCAGTACTTC. Translating gives CATSNQGIEWETQYF.

The V gene is TRBV7-9, the J gene TRBJ1-6, with 8 bases lining up with TRBD1. This CDR3 is 17 amino acids long. The trim removed 5 bases at V and 3 bases at J, leaving 9 bases unmatched. Germline V gives CDR1 SEHNR, CDR2 FQNEAQ (reference sequence). CDR3 coding DNA: TGTGCCAGCAGCCTGGGGACAGGAGCTTACTATAATTCACCCCTCCACTTT. Protein product: CASSLGTGAYYNSPLHF.

The chain is built from TRBV28 and TRBJ1-1, with TRBD1 matching 7 bases. Per germline, CDR1 MDHEN and CDR2 SYDVKM. There are 16 residues in the CDR3. V shed 2 bases, J shed 1 base, and the junction held 7 bases outside the gene matches. The chain's CDR3 is CASSLAAEGANTEAFF. The DNA of the CDR3 is TGTGCCAGCAGTTTAGCGGCTGAGGGGGCGAACACTGAAGCTTTCTTT. Looking up the rest from reference TRBV28 and TRBJ1-1 gives the full variable domain: DVKVTQSSRYLVKRTGEKVFLECVQDMDHENMFWYRQDPGLGLRLIYFSYDVKMKEKGDIPEGYSVSREKKERFSLILESASTNQTSMYLCASSLAAEGANTEAFFGQGTRLTVV.

V is TRBV4-3 and J is TRBJ2-3; TRBD2 matches at 9 bases. CDR3 size: 16 residues. Germline trimming cut 1 base from V and 2 bases from J; bases unmatched to any gene: 4. The germline V gene has CDR1 LGHNA and CDR2 YSLEER. For the CDR3, the DNA is TGCGCCAGCAGCCAAGGGGCTAGCGGGACCACAGATACGCAGTATTTT. Protein sequence: CASSQGASGTTDTQYF.

V usage is TRBV5-6 and J usage is TRBJ2-7; 10 nucleotides align to TRBD1. Trimming removed 5 bases from V and 5 bases from J; junction bases left unmatched: 7. The CDR3 runs to 14 residues. CDR1 and CDR2 (germline): SGHDT, YYEEEE. The CDR3 protein is CASRRDRGWDEQYF. As DNA, the CDR3 is TGTGCCAGCAGACGGGACAGGGGTTGGGACGAGCAGTACTTC.

The sample holds a few counts of this clone. The chain joins TRBV6-5 to TRBJ1-3; D possibly corresponds to TRBD1 (6 bases). Germline assignment: CDR1 MNHEY and CDR2 SVGAGI. The germline V and J ends were trimmed by 8 bases and 4 bases, with 15 bases remaining between them. The CDR3 totals 14 residues. CDR3 residues: CASLWGGPGNTIYF. CDR3 sequence (DNA): TGTGCCAGCCTGTGGGGGGGCCCCGGAAACACCATATATTTT.

This clone appeared once. This chain connects TRBV7-8 to TRBJ1-6, with D possibly TRBD1 on 5 matching bases. The CDR3 loop spans 15 amino acids. Germline CDR1 SGHVS, CDR2 FQNEAQ. Trimming shortened V by 1 base and J by 7 bases, and 11 bases separated the two germline ends. CDR3: CASSLVRGGNSPLHF. The CDR3 region has the DNA TGTGCCAGCAGCTTAGTGCGGGGGGGAAATTCACCCCTCCACTTT. The full variable domain, in which reference TRBV7-8 and TRBJ1-6 provide the parts outside the CDR3, is GAGVSQSPRYKVAKRGQDVALRCDPISGHVSLFWYQQALGQGPEFLTYFQNEAQLDKSGLPSDRFFAERPEGSVSTLKIQRTQQEDSAVYLCASSLVRGGNSPLHFGNGTRLTVT.

J is TRBJ2-3 and V is TRBV10-2, with TRBD1 matching over 9 bases. The CDR3 is 15 amino acids. Germline CDR1 is WSHSY and CDR2 is SAAADI. V dropped 5 bases and J dropped 4; count of bases not matched to a gene: 7. Here the CDR3 DNA reads TGCGCCAGCAGTAACGGACAGGGGAGCGCAGATACGCAGTATTTT. Its translation is CASSNGQGSADTQYF.